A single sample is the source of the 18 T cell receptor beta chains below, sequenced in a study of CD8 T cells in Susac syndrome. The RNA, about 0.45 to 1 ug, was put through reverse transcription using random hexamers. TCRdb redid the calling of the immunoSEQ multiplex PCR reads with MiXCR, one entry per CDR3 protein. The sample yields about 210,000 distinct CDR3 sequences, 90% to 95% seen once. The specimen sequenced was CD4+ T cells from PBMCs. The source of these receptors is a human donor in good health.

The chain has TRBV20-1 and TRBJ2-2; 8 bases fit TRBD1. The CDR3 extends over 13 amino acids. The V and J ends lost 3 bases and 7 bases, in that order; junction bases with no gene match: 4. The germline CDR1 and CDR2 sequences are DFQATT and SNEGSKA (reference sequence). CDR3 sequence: CSAREQGVGELFF. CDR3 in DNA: TGCAGTGCTAGGGAACAGGGGGTCGGGGAGCTGTTTTTT.

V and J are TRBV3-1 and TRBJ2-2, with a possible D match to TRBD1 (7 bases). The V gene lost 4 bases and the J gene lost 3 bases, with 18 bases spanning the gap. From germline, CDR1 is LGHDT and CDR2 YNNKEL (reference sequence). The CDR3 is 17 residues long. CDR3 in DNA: TGTGCCAGCAGCCCCCTCAGGGGGGAGACTCACACCGGGGAGCTGTTTTTT. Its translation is CASSPLRGETHTGELFF.

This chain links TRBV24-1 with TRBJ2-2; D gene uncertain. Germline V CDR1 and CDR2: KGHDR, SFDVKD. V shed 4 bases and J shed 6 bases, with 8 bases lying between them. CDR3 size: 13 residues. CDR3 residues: CATSDLSPGELFF. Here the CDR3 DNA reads TGTGCCACCAGTGACTTAAGCCCCGGGGAGCTGTTTTTT.

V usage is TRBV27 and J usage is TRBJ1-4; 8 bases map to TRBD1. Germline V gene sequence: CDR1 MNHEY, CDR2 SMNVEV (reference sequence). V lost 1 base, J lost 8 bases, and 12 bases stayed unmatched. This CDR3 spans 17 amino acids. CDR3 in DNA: TGTGCCAGCAGTTTATTTCATAGGGGACAGGAAGAGGAAAAACTGTTTTTT. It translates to CASSLFHRGQEEEKLFF.

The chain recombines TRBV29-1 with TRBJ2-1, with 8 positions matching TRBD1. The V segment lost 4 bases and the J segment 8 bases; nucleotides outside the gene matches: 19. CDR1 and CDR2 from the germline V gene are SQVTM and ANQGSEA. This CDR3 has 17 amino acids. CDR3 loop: CSVVRPDPDRGIDEQFF. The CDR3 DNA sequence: TGCAGCGTTGTCCGGCCGGACCCAGACAGGGGTATCGATGAGCAGTTCTTC.

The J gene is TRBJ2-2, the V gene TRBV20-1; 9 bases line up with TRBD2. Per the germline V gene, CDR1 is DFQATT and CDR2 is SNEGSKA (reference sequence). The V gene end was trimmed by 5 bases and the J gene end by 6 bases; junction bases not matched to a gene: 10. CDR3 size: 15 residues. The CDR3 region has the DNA TGCAGTGCTCCAGGGGCTAGCGGGGCGTCCGGGGAGCTGTTTTTT. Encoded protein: CSAPGASGASGELFF.

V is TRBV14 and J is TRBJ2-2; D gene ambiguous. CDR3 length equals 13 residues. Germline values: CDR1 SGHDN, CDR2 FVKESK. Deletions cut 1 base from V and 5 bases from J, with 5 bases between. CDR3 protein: CASSQGWTGELFF. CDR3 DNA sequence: TGTGCCAGCAGCCAAGGGTGGACCGGGGAGCTGTTTTTT.

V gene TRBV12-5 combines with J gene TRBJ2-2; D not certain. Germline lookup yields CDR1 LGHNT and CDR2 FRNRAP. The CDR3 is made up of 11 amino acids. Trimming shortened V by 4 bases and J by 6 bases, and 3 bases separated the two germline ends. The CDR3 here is CASGSAGELFF. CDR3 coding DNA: TGTGCTAGTGGTTCGGCCGGGGAGCTGTTTTTT.

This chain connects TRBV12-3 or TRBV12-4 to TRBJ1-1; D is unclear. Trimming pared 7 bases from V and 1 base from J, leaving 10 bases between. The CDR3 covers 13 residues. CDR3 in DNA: TGTGCCAGCATCGTGGCAGGGAACACTGAAGCTTTCTTT. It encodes CASIVAGNTEAFF.

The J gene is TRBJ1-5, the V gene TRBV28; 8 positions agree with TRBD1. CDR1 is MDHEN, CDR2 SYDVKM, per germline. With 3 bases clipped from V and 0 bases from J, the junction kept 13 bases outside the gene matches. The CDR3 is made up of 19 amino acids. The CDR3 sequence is CASSFRSRGLTSSNQPQHF. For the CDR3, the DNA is TGTGCCAGCAGTTTCCGTTCCAGGGGGCTAACATCTAGCAATCAGCCCCAGCATTTT.

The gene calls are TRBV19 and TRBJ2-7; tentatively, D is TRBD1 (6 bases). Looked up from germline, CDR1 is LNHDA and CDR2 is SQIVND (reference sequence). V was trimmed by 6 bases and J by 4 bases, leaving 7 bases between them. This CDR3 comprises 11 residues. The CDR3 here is CASSGQYEQYF. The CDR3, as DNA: TGTGCCAGTAGCGGACAGTACGAGCAGTACTTC.

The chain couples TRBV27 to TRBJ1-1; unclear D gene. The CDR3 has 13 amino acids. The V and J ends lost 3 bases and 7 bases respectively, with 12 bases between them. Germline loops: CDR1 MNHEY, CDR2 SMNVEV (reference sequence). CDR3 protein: CASSLSSDREAFF. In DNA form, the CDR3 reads TGTGCCAGCAGTTTGAGCTCGGACCGTGAAGCTTTCTTT.

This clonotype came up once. The CDR3 loop is CSVASLYLLGGGGTDTQYF. The CDR3 nucleotides read TGCAGCGTTGCCTCCCTTTATCTACTCGGTGGGGGCGGCACAGATACGCAGTATTTT. The chain links TRBV29-1 to TRBJ2-3, with a tentative D call TRBD1 (6 bases). The CDR3 is 19 residues long. Trimming stripped 4 bases from V and 1 base from J, with 27 bases between. Germline values: CDR1 SQVTM, CDR2 ANQGSEA.

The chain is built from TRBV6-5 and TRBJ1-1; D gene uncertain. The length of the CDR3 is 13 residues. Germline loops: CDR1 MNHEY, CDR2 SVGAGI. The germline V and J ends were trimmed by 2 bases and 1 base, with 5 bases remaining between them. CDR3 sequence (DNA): TGTGCCAGCAGTTACGCGAGGAACACTGAAGCTTTCTTT. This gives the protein CASSYARNTEAFF.

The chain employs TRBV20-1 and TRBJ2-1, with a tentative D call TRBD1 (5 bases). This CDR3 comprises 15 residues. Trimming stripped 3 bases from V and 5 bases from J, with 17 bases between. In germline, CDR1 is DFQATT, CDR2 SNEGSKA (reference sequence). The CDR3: CSASTPGPGDNEQFF. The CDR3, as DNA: TGCAGTGCTAGCACCCCAGGGCCCGGCGACAATGAGCAGTTCTTC.

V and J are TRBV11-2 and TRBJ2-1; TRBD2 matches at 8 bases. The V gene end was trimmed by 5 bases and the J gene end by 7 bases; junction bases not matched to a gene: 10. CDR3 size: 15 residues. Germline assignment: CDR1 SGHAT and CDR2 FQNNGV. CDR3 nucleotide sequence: TGTGCCAGCAGCCTTCGAGGTAGCGGGGTAAATGAGCAGTTCTTC. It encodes CASSLRGSGVNEQFF. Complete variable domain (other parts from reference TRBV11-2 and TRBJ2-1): EAGVAQSPRYKIIEKRQSVAFWCNPISGHATLYWYQQILGQGPKLLIQFQNNGVVDDSQLPKDRFSAERLKGVDSTLKIQPAKLEDSAVYLCASSLRGSGVNEQFFGPGTRLTVL.

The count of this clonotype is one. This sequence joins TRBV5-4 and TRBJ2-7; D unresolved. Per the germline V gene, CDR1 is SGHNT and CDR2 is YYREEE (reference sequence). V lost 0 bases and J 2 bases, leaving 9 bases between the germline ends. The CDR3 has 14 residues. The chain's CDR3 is CASSLAGRPYEQYV. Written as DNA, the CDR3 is TGTGCCAGCAGCTTGGCCGGGCGGCCCTACGAGCAGTACGTC.

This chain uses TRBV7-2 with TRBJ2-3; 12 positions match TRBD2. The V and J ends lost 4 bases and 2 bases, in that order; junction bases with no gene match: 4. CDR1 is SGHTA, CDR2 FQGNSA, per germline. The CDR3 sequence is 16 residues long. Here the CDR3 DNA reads TGTGCCAGCAGCTCGACTAGCGGGGGCTACACAGATACGCAGTATTTT. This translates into CASSSTSGGYTDTQYF. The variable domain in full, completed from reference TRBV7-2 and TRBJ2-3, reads GAGVSQSPSNKVTEKGKDVELRCDPISGHTALYWYRQSLGQGLEFLIYFQGNSAPDKSGLPSDRFSAERTGGSVSTLTIQRTQQEDSAVYLCASSSTSGGYTDTQYFGPGTRLTVL.